The 10 T cell receptor beta chains reported below all come from one sample, sequenced in a study of blood T cell repertoires in COVID-19 (dated by TCRdb to about 2020). The receptor library was made with the immunoSEQ multiplex PCR assay. Sourced from immuneACCESS, this table was stored by TCRdb with only in-frame sequences that have V and J called. A share of the clones is absent; for the studies checked, an unresolved V gene accounts for under half, and the remainder has no known explanation. The sample data list about 150,000 clones, and about nine tenths of these were observed just once. Around 4.6% of the sample is in the top ten clones. Sequenced: peripheral blood. These receptors came from a woman aged 55 to 70 with active or convalescent COVID-19.

The chain couples TRBV19 to TRBJ1-5; 7 nucleotides align to TRBD1. The V gene's germline CDR1 is LNHDA and CDR2 SQIVND (reference sequence). The CDR3 covers 16 residues. The ends lost 10 bases at V and 2 bases at J; junction bases unmatched: 14. Here the CDR3 DNA reads TGTGCCACCTCAAAGACAGGGACTGAGGGCAATCAGCCCCAGCATTTT. This translates into CATSKTGTEGNQPQHF.

This chain uses TRBV10-3 with TRBJ2-7, with a tentative D call TRBD1 (6 bases). CDR1 is ENHRY, CDR2 SYGVKD, per germline. The CDR3 loop spans 10 amino acids. CDR3 loop: CAISESNRAV. Here the CDR3 DNA reads TGTGCCATCAGTGAGTCGAACAGGGCCGTC.

J is TRBJ2-1 and V is TRBV5-1; tentatively, D is TRBD2 (7 bases). V lost 4 bases and J 9 bases, leaving 17 bases between the germline ends. Germline loops: CDR1 SGHRS, CDR2 YFSETQ. This CDR3 spans 14 amino acids. CDR3 DNA sequence: TGCGCCAGCAGCGAGGGGGGGCAGGTAGTTGAGCAGTTCTTC. It is translated as CASSEGGQVVEQFF.

V is TRBV24-1 and J is TRBJ1-5; TRBD1 agrees at 7 bases. The CDR3 runs 15 residues. V lost 6 bases, J lost 7 bases, and 11 bases stayed unmatched. CDR1 is KGHDR, CDR2 SFDVKD, per germline. The CDR3 nucleotides are TGTGCCACCAGTTGGACAGGAAAAATAGGGCAGCCCCAGCATTTT. It specifies CATSWTGKIGQPQHF.

As to this clone: The same CDR3 is also encoded by other DNA sequences in this sample. This chain links TRBV12-3 or TRBV12-4 with TRBJ1-1; TRBD1 might be the D (5 bases). V was cut by 3 bases and J by 2 bases, with 7 bases left in between. This CDR3 is 13 amino acids long. The CDR3 DNA sequence: TGTGCCAGCAGTTTCGGGGGTAACACTGAAGCTTTCTTT. Translation gives CASSFGGNTEAFF.

V and J are TRBV20-1 and TRBJ1-1; weak D call: TRBD1 (5 bases). The germline V gene encodes CDR1 DFQATT and CDR2 SNEGSKA (reference sequence). With 3 bases removed from V and 6 bases from J, the gap between germline ends came to 17 bases. The CDR3 is made up of 14 amino acids. CDR3: CSASLISGGAEAFF. CDR3 nucleotides: TGCAGTGCTAGTTTGATATCGGGGGGGGCTGAAGCTTTCTTT.

The rearrangement links TRBV11-3 to TRBJ2-3; D may be TRBD1 (6 bases). V was trimmed by 2 bases and J by 5 bases, leaving 11 bases between them. The CDR3 contains 14 residues. Looked up from germline, CDR1 is SGHNT and CDR2 is YENEEA. The CDR3 sequence: CASSLTGSRDTQYF. The DNA of the CDR3 is TGTGCCAGCAGCTTAACAGGGTCGAGAGATACGCAGTATTTT.

The J gene is TRBJ2-7, the V gene TRBV13; 10 bases match TRBD2. The CDR3 consists of 15 residues. The germline gives CDR1 PRHDT, CDR2 FYEKMQ (reference sequence). V was pared by 1 base and J by 3 bases, with 3 bases of the junction left unmatched. CDR3 in amino acids: CASSLEAGGLYEQYF. The CDR3 coding sequence is TGTGCCAGCAGCTTAGAAGCGGGGGGGCTCTACGAGCAGTACTTC.

This chain uses TRBV10-1 with TRBJ1-3, with 9 bases fitting TRBD1. J lost 7 bases, V lost 5 bases, and 3 bases had no gene match. This CDR3 spans 13 amino acids. The V gene's germline CDR1 is WNHNN and CDR2 SYGVQD (reference sequence). CDR3 residues: CASSPDRGNTIYF. The CDR3 coding sequence is TGCGCCAGCAGTCCGGACAGGGGCAACACCATATATTTT.

This clone came up once. V gene TRBV6-2 or TRBV6-3 combines with J gene TRBJ1-6; TRBD1 aligns across 7 bases. The CDR3 loop spans 16 amino acids. The germline V gene has CDR1 MNHEY and CDR2 SVGEGT. V gave up 6 bases and J gave up 5 bases; unmatched junction bases: 10. As DNA, the CDR3 is TGTGCCAGCAGCCTCGACGGGGACAGCCATAATTCACCCCTCCACTTT. Translated, it gives CASSLDGDSHNSPLHF.